Below are 8 T cell receptor beta chains sequenced from a single sample in a study of regulatory T cells in long-lasting Graves disease. Time point reported: newly diagnosed GD, antithyroid drugs for less than 3 months. The TCR library was prepared using RNA isolated from PBMCs. Library construction for TCR beta used iRepertoire HTBI primers and Arm-PCR of CDR3 regions. TCRdb reanalysed the multiplex PCR reads using MiXCR and keeps one entry per CDR3 protein. In the table there are about 620,000 distinct CDR3 sequences, 16% of which are singletons. These data were also reused for a study on T cells in Graves' hyperthyroidism and ophthalmopathy.

This sample comprised peripheral blood mononuclear cells (PBMCs), obtained at new diagnosis, from a patient treated with antithyroid drugs. The receptor set was obtained from a woman aged 25 to 39 with Graves disease.

This clonotype was found many times. The genes are TRBV2 and TRBJ2-1; no firm D call. CDR3 size: 15 residues. Looked up from germline, CDR1 is SNHLY and CDR2 is FYNNEI. Trimming pared 3 bases from V and 1 base from J, leaving 10 bases between. CDR3 in amino acids: CASSESSTSYNEQFF. As DNA, the CDR3 is TGTGCCAGCAGTGAGAGCAGTACTTCCTACAATGAGCAGTTCTTC.

This clonotype was detected many times. The chain uses TRBV11-2 and TRBJ2-3; D tentatively reads TRBD1 or TRBD2 (5 bases each). The CDR3 has 15 amino acids. Trimming stripped 3 bases from V and 1 base from J, with 11 bases between. CDR1 is SGHAT, CDR2 FQNNGV, per germline. The CDR3 region has the DNA TGTGCCAGCAGCTTGGGGGTGGGACGCACAGATACGCAGTATTTT. This translates into CASSLGVGRTDTQYF.

This clonotype was seen a handful of times. The chain has TRBV28 and TRBJ2-5; 7 bases agree with TRBD2. The CDR3 is 13 residues long. Trimming cost V 11 bases and J 1 base; bases outside gene matches: 7. Germline CDR1 MDHEN, CDR2 SYDVKM. CDR3 residues: CAGSGESQETQYF. The CDR3 DNA sequence: TGTGCCGGAAGCGGGGAAAGCCAAGAGACCCAGTACTTC.

This clonotype was observed many times. The chain joins TRBV6-1 to TRBJ2-1; D might be TRBD1 (6 bases). The CDR3 contains 13 residues. Germline V lookup: CDR1 MNHNS, CDR2 SASEGT. Trimming stripped 8 bases from V and 6 bases from J, with 14 bases between. The CDR3 DNA follows: TGTGCCAGCGCCTCCTTAGGGGGCAATGAGCAGTTCTTC. Amino acids: CASASLGGNEQFF.

This clonotype appeared a few times. V and J are TRBV7-2 and TRBJ2-5; a possible D gene is TRBD2 (5 bases). Looked up from germline, CDR1 is SGHTA and CDR2 is FQGNSA. V was trimmed by 4 bases and J by 0 bases, leaving 15 bases between them. The length of the CDR3 is 16 residues. Here the CDR3 reads CASSSSVWRDQETQYF. In DNA, the CDR3 is TGTGCCAGCAGCTCTTCTGTGTGGCGGGACCAAGAGACCCAGTACTTC.

This clonotype was observed at least ten times. This sequence joins TRBV6-1 and TRBJ2-2, with TRBD2 matching 7 bases. Trimming at V came to 6 bases and at J to 2 bases, leaving 6 bases not matched to a gene. The CDR3 spans 15 residues. Germline CDR1 MNHNS, CDR2 SASEGT. DNA of the CDR3: TGTGCCAGCAGGGGGGACTACTCAAACACCGGGGAGCTGTTTTTT. Amino acid sequence: CASRGDYSNTGELFF.

V usage is TRBV7-3 and J usage is TRBJ2-6, with D possibly matching TRBD1 (6 bases). V was clipped by 2 bases and J by 4 bases, with 24 bases between them. This CDR3 has 20 residues. In germline, CDR1 is SGHTA, CDR2 FQGTGA. The CDR3 spells CASSLRVGAGPPPGANVLTF. The CDR3 bases are TGTGCCAGCAGCTTACGGGTGGGGGCAGGACCCCCTCCCGGGGCCAACGTCCTGACTTTC.

The chain recombines TRBV30 with TRBJ2-3; TRBD2 might be the D (5 bases). The CDR3 runs 14 residues. Germline lookup yields CDR1 GTSNPN and CDR2 SVGIG (reference sequence). V was clipped by 4 bases and J by 0 bases, with 11 bases between them. For the CDR3, the DNA is TGTGCCTGGAATTCCGGCGGGAGCACAGATACGCAGTATTTT. This encodes CAWNSGGSTDTQYF.